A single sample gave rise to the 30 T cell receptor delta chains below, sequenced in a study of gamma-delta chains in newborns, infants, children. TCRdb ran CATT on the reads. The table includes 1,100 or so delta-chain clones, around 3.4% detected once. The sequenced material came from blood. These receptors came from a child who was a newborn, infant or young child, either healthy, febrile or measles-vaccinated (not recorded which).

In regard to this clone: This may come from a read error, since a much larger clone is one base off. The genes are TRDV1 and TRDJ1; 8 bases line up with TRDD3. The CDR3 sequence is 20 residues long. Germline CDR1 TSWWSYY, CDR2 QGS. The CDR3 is CALGEEVWGGIRRYTDKPIF. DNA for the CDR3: TGTGCTCTTGGGGAAGAGGTCTGGGGAGGGATACGTAGATACACCGATAAACCCATCTTT.

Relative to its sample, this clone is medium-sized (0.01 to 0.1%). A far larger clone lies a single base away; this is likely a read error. Here the CDR3 DNA reads TGTGCCTGTGGCTGGGGGAGCTCCTGGGACACCCGACAGATGTTTTTC. Translation: CACGWGSSWDTRQMFF. The genes are TRDV2 and TRDJ3; 8 bases match TRDD3. With 5 bases clipped from V and 0 bases from J, the junction kept 2 bases outside the gene matches. The CDR3 extends over 16 amino acids. Germline V gives CDR1 GEAIGNYY, CDR2 EKD.

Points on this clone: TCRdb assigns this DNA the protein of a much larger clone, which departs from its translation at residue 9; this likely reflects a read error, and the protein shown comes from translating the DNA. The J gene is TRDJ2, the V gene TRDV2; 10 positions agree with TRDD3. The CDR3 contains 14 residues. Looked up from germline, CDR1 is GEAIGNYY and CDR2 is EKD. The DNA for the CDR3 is TGTGCCTGTGATACTGGGGGATTGAAAGCACAACTCTTCTTT. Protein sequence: CACDTGGLKAQLFF.

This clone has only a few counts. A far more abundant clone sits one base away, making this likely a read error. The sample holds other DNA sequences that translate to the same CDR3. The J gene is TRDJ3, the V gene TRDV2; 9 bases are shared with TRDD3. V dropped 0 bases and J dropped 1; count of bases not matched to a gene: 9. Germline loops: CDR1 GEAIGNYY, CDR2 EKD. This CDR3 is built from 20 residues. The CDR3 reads CACDTGAGGYQSWDTRQMFF. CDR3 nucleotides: TGTGCCTGTGACACCGGGGCCGGGGGATACCAGTCCTGGGACACCCGACAGATGTTTTTC.

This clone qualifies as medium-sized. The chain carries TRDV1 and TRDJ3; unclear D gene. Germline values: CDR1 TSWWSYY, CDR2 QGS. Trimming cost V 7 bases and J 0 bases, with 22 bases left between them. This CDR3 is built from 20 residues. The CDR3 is CALVPISHAVGSWDTRQMFF. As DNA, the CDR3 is TGTGCTCTTGTCCCTATCTCGCACGCGGTCGGCTCCTGGGACACCCGACAGATGTTTTTC.

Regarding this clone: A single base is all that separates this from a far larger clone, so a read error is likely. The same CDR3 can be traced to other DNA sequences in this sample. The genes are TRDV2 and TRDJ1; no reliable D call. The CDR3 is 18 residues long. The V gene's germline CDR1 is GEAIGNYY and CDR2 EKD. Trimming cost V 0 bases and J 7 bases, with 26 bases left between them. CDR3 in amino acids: CACDTVSRFSRLFGKLIF. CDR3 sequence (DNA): TGTGCCTGTGACACCGTGAGTCGATTCTCACGCTTATTTGGTAAACTCATCTTT.

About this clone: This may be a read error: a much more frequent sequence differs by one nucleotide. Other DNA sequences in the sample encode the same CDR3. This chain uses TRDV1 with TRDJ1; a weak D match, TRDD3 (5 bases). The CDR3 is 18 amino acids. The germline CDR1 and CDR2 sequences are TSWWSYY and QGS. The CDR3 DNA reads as TGTGCTCTAGGGGAATGTCCGGCTCCGGGGTTCCCTACCGATAAACTCATCTTT. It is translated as CALGECPAPGFPTDKLIF.

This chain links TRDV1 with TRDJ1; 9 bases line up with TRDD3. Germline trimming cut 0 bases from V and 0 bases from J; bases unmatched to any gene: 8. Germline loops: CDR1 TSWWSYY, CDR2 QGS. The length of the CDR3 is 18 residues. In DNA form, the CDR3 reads TGTGCTCTTGGGGAACTAGTTACTGGGGGACCCTACACCGATAAACTCATCTTT. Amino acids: CALGELVTGGPYTDKLIF.

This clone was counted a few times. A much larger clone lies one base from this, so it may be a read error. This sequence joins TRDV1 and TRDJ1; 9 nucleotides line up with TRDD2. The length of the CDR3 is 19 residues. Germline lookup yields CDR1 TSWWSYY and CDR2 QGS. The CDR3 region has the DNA TGTGCTCTCTCCCTTCCTACCAGGGGGATTCTCATGTACACCGATAAACCCATCTTT. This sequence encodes CALSLPTRGILMYTDKPIF.

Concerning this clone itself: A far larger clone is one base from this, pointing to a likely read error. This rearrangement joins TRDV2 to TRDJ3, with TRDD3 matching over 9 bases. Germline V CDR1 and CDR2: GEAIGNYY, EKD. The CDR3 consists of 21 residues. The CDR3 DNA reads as TGTGCCTGTGCCACCGCAGTACTGGGGGACATCCCCCCCTGGGACACCCGACAGATGTTTTTC. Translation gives CACATAVLGDIPPWDTRQMFF.

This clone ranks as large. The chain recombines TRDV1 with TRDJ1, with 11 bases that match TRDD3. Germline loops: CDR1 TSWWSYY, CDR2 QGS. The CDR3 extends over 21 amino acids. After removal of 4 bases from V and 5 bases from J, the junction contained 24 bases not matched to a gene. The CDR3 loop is CALGVKTTTPLGDRAQDKLIF. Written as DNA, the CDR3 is TGTGCTCTTGGGGTAAAGACTACAACACCACTGGGGGATAGGGCGCAGGATAAACTCATCTTT.

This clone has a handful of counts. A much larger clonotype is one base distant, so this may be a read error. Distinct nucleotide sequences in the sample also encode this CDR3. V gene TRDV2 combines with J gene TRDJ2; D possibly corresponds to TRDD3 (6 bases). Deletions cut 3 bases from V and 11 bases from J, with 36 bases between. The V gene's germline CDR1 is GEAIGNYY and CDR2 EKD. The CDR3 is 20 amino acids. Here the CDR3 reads CACDGPRTGTPEPTAAQLFF. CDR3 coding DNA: TGTGCCTGTGACGGTCCCCGAACTGGGACTCCCGAACCAACGGCGGCGCAACTCTTCTTT.

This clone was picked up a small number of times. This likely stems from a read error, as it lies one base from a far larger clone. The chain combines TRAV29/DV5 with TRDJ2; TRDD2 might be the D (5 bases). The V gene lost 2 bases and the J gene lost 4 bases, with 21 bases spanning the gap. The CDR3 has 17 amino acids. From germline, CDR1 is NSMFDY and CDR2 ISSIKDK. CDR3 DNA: TGTGCAGCAAGGGACTTCCGTACTAGGGGTCCGACAGCACAACTCTTCTTT. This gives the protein CAARDFRTRGPTAQLFF. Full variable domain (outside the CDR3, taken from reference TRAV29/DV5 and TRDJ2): DQQVKQNSPSLSVQEGRISILNCDYTNSMFDYFLWYKKYPAEGPTFLISISSIKDKNEDGRFTVFLNKSAKHLSLHIVPSQPGDSAVYFCAARDFRTRGPTAQLFFGKGTQLIVEP.

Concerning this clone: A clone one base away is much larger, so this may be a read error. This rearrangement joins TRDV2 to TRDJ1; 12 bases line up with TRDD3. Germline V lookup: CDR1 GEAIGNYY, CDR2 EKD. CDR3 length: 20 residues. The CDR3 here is CACDTGTTSWGIRQTDKPIF. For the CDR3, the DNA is TGTGCCTGTGACACAGGGACTACGTCCTGGGGGATACGGCAGACCGATAAACCCATCTTT.

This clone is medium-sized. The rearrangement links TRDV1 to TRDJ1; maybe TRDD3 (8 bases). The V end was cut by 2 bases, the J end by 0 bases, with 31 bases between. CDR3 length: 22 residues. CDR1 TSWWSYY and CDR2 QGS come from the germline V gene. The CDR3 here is CALGENTPSSYRGIRYTDKLIF. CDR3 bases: TGTGCTCTTGGGGAAAATACCCCCTCTTCCTATCGGGGGATAAGGTACACCGATAAACTCATCTTT.

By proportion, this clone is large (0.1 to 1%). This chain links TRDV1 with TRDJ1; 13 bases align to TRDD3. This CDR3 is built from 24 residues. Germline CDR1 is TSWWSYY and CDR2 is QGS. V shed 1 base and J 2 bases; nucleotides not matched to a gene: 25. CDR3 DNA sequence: TGTGCTCTTGGGGAACCCGGCCTTCCGTATGATCTGTACTGGGGGATACGTGATACCGATAAACTCATCTTT. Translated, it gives CALGEPGLPYDLYWGIRDTDKLIF.

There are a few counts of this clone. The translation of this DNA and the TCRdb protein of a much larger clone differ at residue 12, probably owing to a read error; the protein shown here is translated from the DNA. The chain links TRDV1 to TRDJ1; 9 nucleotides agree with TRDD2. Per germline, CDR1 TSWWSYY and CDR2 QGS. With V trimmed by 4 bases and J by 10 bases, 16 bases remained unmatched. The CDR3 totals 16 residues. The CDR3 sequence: CALGGSFLRGGDGLIF. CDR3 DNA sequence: TGTGCTCTTGGGGGATCCTTCCTACGGGGGGGTGACGGACTCATCTTT.

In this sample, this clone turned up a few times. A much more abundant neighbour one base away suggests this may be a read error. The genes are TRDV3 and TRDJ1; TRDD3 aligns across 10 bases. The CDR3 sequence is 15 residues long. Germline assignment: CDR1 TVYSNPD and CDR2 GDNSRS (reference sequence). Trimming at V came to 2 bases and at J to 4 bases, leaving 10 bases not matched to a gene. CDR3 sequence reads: CAFVRTGGCGDKLIF. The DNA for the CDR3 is TGTGCCTTTGTTCGTACTGGGGGATGCGGCGATAAACTCATCTTT.

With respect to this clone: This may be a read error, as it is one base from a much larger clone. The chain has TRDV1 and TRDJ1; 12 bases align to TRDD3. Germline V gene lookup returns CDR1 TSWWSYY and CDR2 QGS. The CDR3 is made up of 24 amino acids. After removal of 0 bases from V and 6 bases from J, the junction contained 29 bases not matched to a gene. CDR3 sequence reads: CALGELKPGFPTKSAGGYAHKLIF. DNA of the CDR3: TGTGCTCTTGGGGAACTTAAACCCGGCTTTCCTACGAAGTCGGCTGGGGGATACGCCCATAAACTCATCTTT.

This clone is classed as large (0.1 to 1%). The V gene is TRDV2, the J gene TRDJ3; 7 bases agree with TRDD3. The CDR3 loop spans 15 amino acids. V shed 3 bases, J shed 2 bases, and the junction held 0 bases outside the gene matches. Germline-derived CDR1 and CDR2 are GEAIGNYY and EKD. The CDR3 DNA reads TGTGCCTGTGACTGGGGGACCTGGGACACCCGACAGATGTTTTTC. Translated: CACDWGTWDTRQMFF.

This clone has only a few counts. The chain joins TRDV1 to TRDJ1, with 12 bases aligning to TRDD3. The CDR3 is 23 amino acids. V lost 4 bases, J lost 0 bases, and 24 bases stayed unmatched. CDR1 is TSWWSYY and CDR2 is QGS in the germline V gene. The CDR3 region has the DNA TGTGCTCTTGGGGGGGGGAGCCTTCCCCGGTTACTGGGGGATACAAGGGACACCGATAAACTCATCTTT. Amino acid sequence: CALGGGSLPRLLGDTRDTDKLIF.

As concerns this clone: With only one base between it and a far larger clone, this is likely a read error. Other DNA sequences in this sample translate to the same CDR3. Here the CDR3 reads CACDTAGTPWDTRQMFF. CDR3 nucleotide sequence: TGTGCCTGCGACACCGCGGGGACCCCCTGGGACACCCGACAGATGTTTTTC. The J gene is TRDJ3, the V gene TRDV2, with D possibly being TRDD3 (5 bases). The CDR3 consists of 17 residues. The germline V gene encodes CDR1 GEAIGNYY and CDR2 EKD.

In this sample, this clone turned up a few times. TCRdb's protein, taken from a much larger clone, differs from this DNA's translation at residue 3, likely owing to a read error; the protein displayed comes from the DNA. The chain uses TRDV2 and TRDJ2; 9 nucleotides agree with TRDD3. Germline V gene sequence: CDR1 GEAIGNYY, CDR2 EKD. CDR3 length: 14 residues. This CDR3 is CARDTGGLTAQLFF. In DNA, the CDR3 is TGTGCCCGTGATACTGGGGGATTGACAGCACAACTCTTCTTT.

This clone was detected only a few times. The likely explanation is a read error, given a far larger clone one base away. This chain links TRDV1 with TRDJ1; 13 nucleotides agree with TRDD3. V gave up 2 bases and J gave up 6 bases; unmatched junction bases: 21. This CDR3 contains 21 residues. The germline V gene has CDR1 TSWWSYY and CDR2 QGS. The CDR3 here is CALGERDPTPILGDTLHKLIF. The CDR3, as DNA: TGTGCTCTTGGGGAAAGGGACCCTACCCCGATACTGGGGGATACGCTTCATAAACTCATCTTT.

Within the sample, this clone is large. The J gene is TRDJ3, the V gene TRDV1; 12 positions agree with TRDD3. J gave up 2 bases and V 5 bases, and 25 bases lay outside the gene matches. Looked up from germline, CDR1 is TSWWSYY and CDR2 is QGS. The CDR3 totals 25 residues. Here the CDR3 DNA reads TGTGCTCTTGGGCTTTCCTACGAGGAGGTGCTGGGGGATACGTGGGGCCCCTGGGACACCCGACAGATGTTTTTC. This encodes CALGLSYEEVLGDTWGPWDTRQMFF.

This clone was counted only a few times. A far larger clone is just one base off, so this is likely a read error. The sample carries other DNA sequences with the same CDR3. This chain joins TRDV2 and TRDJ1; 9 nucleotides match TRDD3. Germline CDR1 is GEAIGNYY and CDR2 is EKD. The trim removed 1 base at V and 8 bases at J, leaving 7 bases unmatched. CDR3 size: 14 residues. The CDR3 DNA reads TGTGCCTGTGACACTTGGGGGATAAGAGACAAACTCATCTTT. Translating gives CACDTWGIRDKLIF.

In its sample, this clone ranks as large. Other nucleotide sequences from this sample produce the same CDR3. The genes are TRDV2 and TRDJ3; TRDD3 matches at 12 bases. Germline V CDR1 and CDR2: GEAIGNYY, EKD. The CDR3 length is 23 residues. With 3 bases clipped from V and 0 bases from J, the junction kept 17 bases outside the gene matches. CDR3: CACDRPAGGYGRASSWDTRQMFF. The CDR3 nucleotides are TGTGCCTGTGACCGGCCGGCTGGGGGATACGGAAGGGCGAGCTCCTGGGACACCCGACAGATGTTTTTC.

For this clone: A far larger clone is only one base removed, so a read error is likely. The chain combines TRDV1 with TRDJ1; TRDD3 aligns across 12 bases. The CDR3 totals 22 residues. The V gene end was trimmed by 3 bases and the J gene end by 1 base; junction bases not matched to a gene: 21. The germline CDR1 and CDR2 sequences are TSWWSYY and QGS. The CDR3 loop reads CALGERLPSPGLGDTCTDKLIF. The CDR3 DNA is TGTGCTCTTGGGGAGCGCCTTCCTTCTCCCGGACTGGGGGATACTTGCACCGATAAACTCATCTTT.

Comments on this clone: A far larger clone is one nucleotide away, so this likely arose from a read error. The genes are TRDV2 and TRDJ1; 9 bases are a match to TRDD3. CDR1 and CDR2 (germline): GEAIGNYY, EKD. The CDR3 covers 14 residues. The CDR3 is CACDTWGIRDKLTF. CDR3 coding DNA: TGTGCCTGTGACACTTGGGGGATAAGAGATAAACTCACCTTT.

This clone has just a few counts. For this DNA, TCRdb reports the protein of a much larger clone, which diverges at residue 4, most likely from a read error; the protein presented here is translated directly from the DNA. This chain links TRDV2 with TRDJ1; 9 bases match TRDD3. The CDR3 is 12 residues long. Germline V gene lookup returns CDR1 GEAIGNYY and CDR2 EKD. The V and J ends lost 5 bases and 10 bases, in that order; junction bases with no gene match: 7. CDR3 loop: CACAPGGSRLIF. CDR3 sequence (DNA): TGTGCCTGTGCCCCTGGGGGATCCAGACTCATCTTT.